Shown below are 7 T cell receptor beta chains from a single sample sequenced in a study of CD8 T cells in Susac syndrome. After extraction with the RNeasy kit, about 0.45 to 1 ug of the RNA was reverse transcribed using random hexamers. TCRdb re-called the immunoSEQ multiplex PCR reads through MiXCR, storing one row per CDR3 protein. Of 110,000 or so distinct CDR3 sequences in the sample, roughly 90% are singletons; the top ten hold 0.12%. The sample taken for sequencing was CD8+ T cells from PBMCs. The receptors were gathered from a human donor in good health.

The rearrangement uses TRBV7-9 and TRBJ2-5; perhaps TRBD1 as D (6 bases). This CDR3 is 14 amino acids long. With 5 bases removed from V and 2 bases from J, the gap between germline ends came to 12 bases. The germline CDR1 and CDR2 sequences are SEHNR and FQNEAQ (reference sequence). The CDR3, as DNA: TGTGCCAGCAGCAGCACAGGGTTGCAAGAGACCCAGTACTTC. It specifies CASSSTGLQETQYF.

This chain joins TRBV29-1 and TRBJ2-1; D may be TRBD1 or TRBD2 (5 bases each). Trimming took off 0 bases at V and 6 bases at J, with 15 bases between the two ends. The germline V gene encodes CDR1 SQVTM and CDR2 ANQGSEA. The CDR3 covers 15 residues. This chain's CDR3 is CSVEDYRPRGNEQFF. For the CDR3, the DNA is TGCAGCGTTGAAGATTACAGGCCGAGGGGCAATGAGCAGTTCTTC.

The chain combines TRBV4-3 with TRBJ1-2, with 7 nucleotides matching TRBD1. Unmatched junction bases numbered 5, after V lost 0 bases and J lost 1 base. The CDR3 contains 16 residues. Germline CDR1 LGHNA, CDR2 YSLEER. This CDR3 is CASSQENRGGNYGYTF. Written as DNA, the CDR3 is TGCGCCAGCAGCCAAGAAAACAGGGGTGGTAACTATGGCTACACCTTC.

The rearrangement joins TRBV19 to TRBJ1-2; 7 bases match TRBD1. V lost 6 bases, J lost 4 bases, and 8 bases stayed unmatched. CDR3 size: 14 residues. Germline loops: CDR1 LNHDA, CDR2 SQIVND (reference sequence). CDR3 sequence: CASRPPDRSYGYTF. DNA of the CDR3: TGTGCCAGTAGGCCGCCGGACAGGAGCTATGGCTACACCTTC.

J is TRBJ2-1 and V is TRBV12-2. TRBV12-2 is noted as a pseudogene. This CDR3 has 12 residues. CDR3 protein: CASRQRVNEQFF. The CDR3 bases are TGTGCAAGTCGCCAAAGGGTAAATGAGCAGTTCTTC.

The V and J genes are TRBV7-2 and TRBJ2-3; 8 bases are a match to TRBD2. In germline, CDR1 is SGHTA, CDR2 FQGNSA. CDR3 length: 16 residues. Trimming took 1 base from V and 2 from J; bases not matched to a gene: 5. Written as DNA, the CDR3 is TGTGCCAGCAGCTTAGTCGGGGGGGGGTACACAGATACGCAGTATTTT. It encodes CASSLVGGGYTDTQYF.

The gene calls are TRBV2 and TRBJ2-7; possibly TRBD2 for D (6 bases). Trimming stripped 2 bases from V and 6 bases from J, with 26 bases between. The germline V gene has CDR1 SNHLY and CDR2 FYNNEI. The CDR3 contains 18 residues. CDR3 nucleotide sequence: TGTGCCAGCAGTGAATCCCTGGTAGTAGGGACTTCTTTTGCCGAGCAGTACTTC. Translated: CASSESLVVGTSFAEQYF. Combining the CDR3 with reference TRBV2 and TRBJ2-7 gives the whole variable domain EPEVTQTPSHQVTQMGQEVILRCVPISNHLYFYWYRQILGQKVEFLVSFYNNEISEKSEIFDDQFSVERPDGSNFTLKIRSTKLEDSAMYFCASSESLVVGTSFAEQYFGPGTRLTVT.